Shown below are 26 T cell receptor beta chains from a single sample sequenced in a study of cytomegalovirus exposure and HLA in healthy donors. The PCR employed 60 Vbeta primers together with 13 Jbeta primers. Measured with immunoSEQ multiplex PCR; TCRdb has only the in-frame clones, and not every one. The table has 95,000 to 100,000 clones, around 76% seen once. Sequencing input: PBMCs. The receptors derive from a human donor in good health.

The chain combines TRBV19 with TRBJ2-4; TRBD1 is a possible D gene (6 bases). Deletions cut 7 bases from V and 3 bases from J, with 19 bases between. In germline, CDR1 is LNHDA, CDR2 SQIVND (reference sequence). The CDR3 runs to 16 residues. For the CDR3, the DNA is TGTGCCAGTACCATGTCGGCAGGGGTGGGCAAAAACATTCAGTACTTC. Its protein is CASTMSAGVGKNIQYF.

This chain uses TRBV20-1 with TRBJ1-2; tentatively, D is TRBD1 (5 bases). V was pared by 3 bases and J by 7 bases, with 9 bases between. Germline CDR1 is DFQATT and CDR2 is SNEGSKA (reference sequence). CDR3 length: 11 residues. The CDR3 spells CSASYDSGYTF. The DNA for the CDR3 is TGCAGTGCTAGTTACGACAGTGGCTACACCTTC.

The chain joins TRBV7-6 to TRBJ2-1, with 13 bases fitting TRBD2. Germline values: CDR1 SGHVS, CDR2 FNYEAQ. The CDR3 contains 15 residues. V gave up 4 bases and J gave up 6 bases; unmatched junction bases: 3. The CDR3 is CASSSGLAGFNEQFF. The CDR3 DNA reads TGTGCCAGCAGCTCGGGACTAGCGGGGTTCAATGAGCAGTTCTTC.

The rearrangement links TRBV5-1 to TRBJ1-1, with D possibly matching TRBD1 (5 bases). Germline lookup yields CDR1 SGHRS and CDR2 YFSETQ. Trimming took 4 bases from V and 1 from J, leaving 11 bases between them. This CDR3 region has 14 residues. The CDR3 region is CASSTGRTNTEAFF. The CDR3 bases are TGCGCCAGCAGCACAGGTAGGACGAACACTGAAGCTTTCTTT.

This clone was seen only once. The chain joins TRBV6-1 to TRBJ1-2; D gene uncertain. This CDR3 region has 15 residues. Per germline, CDR1 MNHNS and CDR2 SASEGT. V shed 5 bases and J shed 2 bases, with 15 bases lying between them. The CDR3 DNA reads TGTGCCAGCAGTCCCTCGCCACAACCCAACTATGGCTACACCTTC. This codes for CASSPSPQPNYGYTF.

J is TRBJ2-1 and V is TRBV23-1; TRBD2 matches 8 bases. TRBV23-1 is sorted into the ORF group, with uncertain function. J lost 4 bases, V lost 7 bases, and 12 bases had no gene match. The CDR3 is made up of 16 amino acids. Here the CDR3 reads CASIRLAKYKYNEQFF. The CDR3 nucleotides read TGCGCCAGCATTAGACTAGCGAAGTATAAATACAATGAGCAGTTCTTC.

The chain carries TRBV6-5 and TRBJ2-7, with D perhaps TRBD2 (6 bases). The CDR3 is 13 residues long. Looked up from germline, CDR1 is MNHEY and CDR2 is SVGAGI. Trimming removed 10 bases at V and 5 bases at J, with 18 bases between. This chain's CDR3 is CATLRRDGNEQYF. The CDR3, as DNA: TGTGCCACCCTACGGAGGGACGGGAACGAGCAGTACTTC.

This chain connects TRBV14 to TRBJ2-7, with 10 bases fitting TRBD2. V lost 0 bases to trimming and J lost 7 bases; unmatched junction nucleotides: 12. This CDR3 comprises 17 residues. Germline V CDR1 and CDR2: SGHDN, FVKESK. The CDR3 loop reads CASSQDRASGGRGEQYF. The CDR3 coding sequence is TGTGCCAGCAGCCAAGATAGGGCTAGCGGGGGCAGGGGAGAGCAGTACTTC. The full variable domain, completed using reference TRBV14 and TRBJ2-7, is EAGVTQFPSHSVIEKGQTVTLRCDPISGHDNLYWYRRVMGKEIKFLLHFVKESKQDESGMPNNRFLAERTGGTYSTLKVQPAELEDSGVYFCASSQDRASGGRGEQYFGPGTRLTVT.

The chain is built from TRBV6-5 and TRBJ1-1; D is uncertain. The CDR3 consists of 14 residues. V was pared by 7 bases and J by 5 bases, with 17 bases between. Looked up from germline, CDR1 is MNHEY and CDR2 is SVGAGI. This chain's CDR3 is CASTKNGRETEAFF. DNA for the CDR3: TGTGCCAGCACTAAGAACGGTAGGGAGACTGAAGCTTTCTTT.

The chain uses TRBV27 and TRBJ2-7; TRBD1 matches at 9 bases. The V gene's germline CDR1 is MNHEY and CDR2 SMNVEV (reference sequence). Unmatched junction bases numbered 9, after V lost 3 bases and J lost 9 bases. CDR3 length: 14 residues. The CDR3 region has the DNA TGTGCCAGCAGTTTGGGTCACAGGGGGCAGGTGCAGTACTTC. Translated, it gives CASSLGHRGQVQYF.

J is TRBJ2-7 and V is TRBV27; 10 bases are a match to TRBD1. There are 14 residues in the CDR3. The germline V gene encodes CDR1 MNHEY and CDR2 SMNVEV (reference sequence). Trimming cost V 5 bases and J 4 bases; bases outside gene matches: 5. The CDR3 loop reads CASSPGQGVYEQYF. CDR3 in DNA: TGTGCCAGCAGTCCAGGACAGGGGGTATACGAGCAGTACTTC.

The CDR3: CASRETGGGEKLFF. Written as DNA, the CDR3 is TGTGCCAGCAGGGAGACAGGGGGCGGAGAAAAACTGTTTTTT. V gene TRBV25-1 combines with J gene TRBJ1-4, with 10 bases matching TRBD1. Germline V gene lookup returns CDR1 MGHDK and CDR2 SYGVNS. This CDR3 has 14 residues. Trimming took 6 bases from V and 8 from J; bases not matched to a gene: 6.

This rearrangement joins TRBV7-6 to TRBJ1-3; D uncertain. V gave up 0 bases and J gave up 0 bases, with 9 bases separating them. CDR1 is SGHVS, CDR2 FNYEAQ, per germline. This CDR3 has 16 amino acids. CDR3: CASSLAVRSSGNTIYF. As DNA, the CDR3 is TGTGCCAGCAGCTTAGCTGTGCGGAGCTCTGGAAACACCATATATTTT. Using reference TRBV7-6 and TRBJ1-3 for the parts outside the CDR3, the full variable domain is GAGVSQSPRYKVTKRGQDVALRCDPISGHVSLYWYRQALGQGPEFLTYFNYEAQQDKSGLPNDRFSAERPEGSISTLTIQRTEQRDSAMYRCASSLAVRSSGNTIYFGEGSWLTVV.

The rearrangement joins TRBV6-1 to TRBJ2-5; 8 bases line up with TRBD2. This CDR3 region has 15 residues. V shed 3 bases and J 5 bases; nucleotides not matched to a gene: 8. Germline assignment: CDR1 MNHNS and CDR2 SASEGT. The CDR3 is CASSESSGGPETQYF. The CDR3 nucleotides read TGTGCCAGCAGTGAGTCCAGCGGGGGTCCCGAGACCCAGTACTTC.

The rearrangement joins TRBV7-9 to TRBJ1-6; the match to TRBD1 covers 9 bases. CDR3 size: 15 residues. V shed 3 bases and J 14 bases; nucleotides not matched to a gene: 11. Germline V CDR1 and CDR2: SEHNR, FQNEAQ (reference sequence). This CDR3 reads CASSFGQGSSWALHF. CDR3 nucleotide sequence: TGTGCCAGCAGCTTCGGACAGGGGTCTAGTTGGGCCCTCCACTTT. The variable domain in full, completed from reference TRBV7-9 and TRBJ1-6, reads DTGVSQNPRHKITKRGQNVTFRCDPISEHNRLYWYRQTLGQGPEFLTYFQNEAQLEKSRLLSDRFSAERPKGSFSTLEIQRTEQGDSAMYLCASSFGQGSSWALHFGNGTRLTVT.

CDR3 residues: CASSPARTLNYGYTF. Here the CDR3 DNA reads TGTGCCAGCAGTCCGGCCCGGACACTTAACTATGGCTACACCTTC. This chain connects TRBV27 to TRBJ1-2; perhaps TRBD1 as D (5 bases). The CDR3 loop spans 15 amino acids. In germline, CDR1 is MNHEY, CDR2 SMNVEV (reference sequence). V shed 5 bases and J shed 1 base, with 14 bases lying between them.

The genes are TRBV4-1 and TRBJ2-7; D might be TRBD1 (6 bases). This CDR3 comprises 14 residues. Trimming stripped 3 bases from V and 1 base from J, with 10 bases between. Germline CDR1 is MGHRA and CDR2 is YSYEKL. CDR3 nucleotide sequence: TGCGCCAGCAGCCACACAGGGTATTCCTACGAGCAGTACTTC. The encoded protein is CASSHTGYSYEQYF.

This chain joins TRBV6-5 and TRBJ1-5, with D possibly TRBD1 on 5 matching bases. The V end lost 7 bases, the J end lost 1 base, and 8 bases lay between the germline ends. This CDR3 spans 13 amino acids. In germline, CDR1 is MNHEY, CDR2 SVGAGI. The chain's CDR3 is CASTWGSNQPQHF. DNA for the CDR3: TGTGCCAGCACCTGGGGCAGCAATCAGCCCCAGCATTTT.

The CDR3 bases are TGTGCCAGCTCACCACTGACAGGGGACACTGAAGCTTTCTTT. Translated, it gives CASSPLTGDTEAFF. The chain links TRBV18 to TRBJ1-1; 8 nucleotides line up with TRBD1. Trimming took 1 base from V and 3 from J; bases not matched to a gene: 1. The CDR3 has 14 amino acids. Germline V CDR1 and CDR2: KGHSH, LQKENI. Using reference TRBV18 and TRBJ1-1 for the parts outside the CDR3, the full variable domain is NAGVMQNPRHLVRRRGQEARLRCSPMKGHSHVYWYRQLPEEGLKFMVYLQKENIIDESGMPKERFSAEFPKEGPSILRIQQVVRGDSAAYFCASSPLTGDTEAFFGQGTRLTVV.

The rearrangement joins TRBV29-1 to TRBJ1-4, with 11 bases identical to TRBD1. Germline loops: CDR1 SQVTM, CDR2 ANQGSEA. V was pared by 3 bases and J by 10 bases, with 7 bases of the junction left unmatched. The CDR3 consists of 14 residues. CDR3: CSVDSSGTGGKLFF. The CDR3 DNA sequence: TGCAGCGTTGATAGTAGCGGGACAGGGGGAAAACTGTTTTTT.

The J gene is TRBJ2-2, the V gene TRBV19; D is possibly TRBD2 (5 bases). CDR1 is LNHDA, CDR2 SQIVND, per germline (reference sequence). The length of the CDR3 is 14 residues. V was trimmed by 5 bases and J by 1 base, leaving 8 bases between them. Here the CDR3 DNA reads TGTGCCAGTAGTTCTAGCATGAACACCGGGGAGCTGTTTTTT. It encodes CASSSSMNTGELFF.

The V call is TRBV7-9, the J call TRBJ1-5; 7 bases are a match to TRBD1. Germline loops: CDR1 SEHNR, CDR2 FQNEAQ (reference sequence). With 5 bases clipped from V and 4 bases from J, the junction kept 11 bases outside the gene matches. CDR3 length: 16 residues. This CDR3 reads CASSDEGQGGNQPQHF. The CDR3 nucleotides read TGTGCCAGCAGCGACGAAGGGCAGGGGGGTAATCAGCCCCAGCATTTT.

The chain couples TRBV5-1 to TRBJ1-1, with 11 bases identical to TRBD1. Germline CDR1 and CDR2: SGHRS and YFSETQ. This CDR3 contains 14 residues. V was pared by 0 bases and J by 8 bases, with 3 bases of the junction left unmatched. DNA of the CDR3: TGCGCCAGCAGCTTGGGGGGACAGGGGGGAGAAGCTTTCTTT. Protein: CASSLGGQGGEAFF.

The rearrangement joins TRBV5-1 to TRBJ2-3; possible D gene TRBD2, 7 bases. This CDR3 region has 15 residues. Germline CDR1 is SGHRS and CDR2 is YFSETQ. V shed 3 bases and J shed 6 bases, with 17 bases lying between them. The CDR3 spells CASSWVTGGEDTQYF. The CDR3 nucleotides read TGCGCCAGCAGCTGGGTAACGGGGGGCGAGGATACGCAGTATTTT.

The chain is built from TRBV4-1 and TRBJ2-3; D is perhaps TRBD2 (7 bases). Per the germline V gene, CDR1 is MGHRA and CDR2 is YSYEKL. With 1 base removed from V and 6 bases from J, the gap between germline ends came to 14 bases. This CDR3 has 15 amino acids. In DNA, the CDR3 is TGCGCCAGCAGCCAAGTTGGGGCGGGGGCGGATACGCAGTATTTT. Translation: CASSQVGAGADTQYF.

The chain employs TRBV5-4 and TRBJ2-1, with D maybe TRBD2 (6 bases). Trimming pared 4 bases from V and 0 bases from J, leaving 14 bases between. CDR1 and CDR2 (germline): SGHNT, YYREEE (reference sequence). This CDR3 has 16 residues. The CDR3 is CASSTEGQASYNEQFF. The CDR3 DNA sequence: TGTGCCAGCAGCACGGAGGGCCAGGCCTCCTACAATGAGCAGTTCTTC. Drawing the rest from reference TRBV5-4 and TRBJ2-1, the complete variable domain is ETGVTQSPTHLIKTRGQQVTLRCSSQSGHNTVSWYQQALGQGPQFIFQYYREEENGRGNFPPRFSGLQFPNYSSELNVNALELDDSALYLCASSTEGQASYNEQFFGPGTRLTVL.